This paragraph covers one T cell receptor (beta chain) sequence. The specificity of this receptor is unknown. No base qualities exist here, and no much larger clone lies one base off it. The sample is drawn from a study of cytomegalovirus exposure and HLA in healthy donors (dated by TCRdb to 2017 to 2019). As for the study more broadly: According to a later analysis, one platform produced both the roughly 110 validation repertoires and the 720 or so repertoires of the first cohort. The study aimed to test whether cataloging public T cell receptors could reveal signatures of past pathogen exposure. To predict cytomegalovirus infection status, the study brought together high-throughput TCR immunosequencing, statistical association of individual TCRs with disease status, and machine learning. A separate validation cohort of roughly 130 different subjects was used in addition to the roughly 670-subject first cohort.

Receptor libraries were prepared by the immunoSEQ multiplex PCR assay. Per the source publication's procedure: To diagnose cytomegalovirus status from the catalog of TCR beta chain sequences, a statistical classification framework was built. TCRdb obtained this table from immuneACCESS and retained in-frame rearrangements with V and J assigned. These tables miss some clones; where compared with another copy, unresolved V genes account for less than half of the shortfall, and the remainder is unexplained. That table supplies the V and J calls and clone size; D and trimming were determined from the DNA. The sample data list approximately 200,000 clones, and around 83% of these were observed just once. 13% of the sample goes to the ten largest clones. The donors were included in the validation cohort of roughly 120 subjects, a group kept apart from the approximately 690-subject first cohort. The germline V gene (reference sequence) yields LNHDA for CDR1 and SQIVND for CDR2. Spanning cysteine to phenylalanine, the CDR3 consists of 11 amino acids. Of the read, only the CDR3 DNA is kept; its 33 bases are in frame from base 1. Deletion took 7 bases off V and 8 bases off J, with a span of 11 bases between the germline ends.

General findings and caveats noted by the study authors: All 120 or so repertoires were used to score co-occurrence in the validation cohort in a later analysis, because that analysis had no HLA typing for the cohort. Three of the identified cytomegalovirus-associated TCR beta chains were confirmed in vitro to be specific for cytomegalovirus antigens. The classifier was reported to diagnose cytomegalovirus status with high specificity and sensitivity in both the original cohort and the validation cohort. Subsequent analysis determined that TCRs grouped into clusters in the first cohort also showed a tendency toward co-occurrence across the approximately 120 validation repertoires, and approximately 94% of cluster scores exceeded 0. The study listed 164 TCR beta chains as associated with cytomegalovirus. While some public TCRs were present in many individuals, most TCR sequences turned up only very rarely across donors. It was suggested by the authors that the approach could potentially be generalized to other disease states and immunological phenotypes.

Sequenced material: PBMCs. The V gene is TRBV19 and the J gene is TRBJ1-2, with TRBD1 perhaps the D gene, on 5 matching bases. This receptor was obtained from a woman in her twenties or thirties in good health and CMV-seropositive. The CDR3 region: CASTDSRGYTF. The nucleotide sequence is given as TGTGCCAGTACCGACAGCAGAGGCTACACCTTC.